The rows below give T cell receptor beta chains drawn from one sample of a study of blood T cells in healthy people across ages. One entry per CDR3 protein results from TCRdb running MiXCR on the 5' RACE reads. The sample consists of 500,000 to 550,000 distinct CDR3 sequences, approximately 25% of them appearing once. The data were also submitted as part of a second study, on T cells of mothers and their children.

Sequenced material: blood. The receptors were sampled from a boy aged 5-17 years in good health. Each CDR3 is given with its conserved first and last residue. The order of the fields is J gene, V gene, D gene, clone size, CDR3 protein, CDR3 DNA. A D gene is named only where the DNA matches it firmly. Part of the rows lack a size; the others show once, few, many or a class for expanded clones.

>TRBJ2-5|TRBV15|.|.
CATSRGPAGQETQYF
TGTGCCACCAGCAGAGGTCCAGCGGGTCAAGAGACCCAGTACTTC
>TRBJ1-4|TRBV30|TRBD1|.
CASLGGDRNEKLFF
TGTGCCTCGCTTGGGGGGGACAGGAATGAAAAACTGTTTTTT
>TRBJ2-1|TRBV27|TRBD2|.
CASSLGGRANEQFF
TGTGCCAGCAGTTTAGGCGGGAGGGCGAATGAGCAGTTCTTC
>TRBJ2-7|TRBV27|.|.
CASSFNTLPSGEQYF
TGTGCCAGCAGTTTTAACACACTTCCATCGGGGGAGCAGTACTTC
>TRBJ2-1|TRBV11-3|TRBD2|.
CASSLGLAGEYLDNEQFF
TGTGCCAGCAGCCTCGGACTAGCGGGAGAATACCTTGACAATGAGCAGTTCTTC
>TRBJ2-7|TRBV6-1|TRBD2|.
CASSHEASGSNYEQYF
TGTGCCAGCAGCCACGAGGCTAGCGGGAGTAACTACGAGCAGTACTTC
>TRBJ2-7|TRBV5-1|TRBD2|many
CASSPDPGLAGEQYF
TGCGCCAGCAGTCCTGACCCGGGACTAGCCGGCGAGCAGTACTTC
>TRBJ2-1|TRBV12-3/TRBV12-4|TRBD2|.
CASSLGPSGGYEQFF
TGTGCCAGCAGTTTAGGCCCTAGCGGGGGTTATGAGCAGTTCTTC
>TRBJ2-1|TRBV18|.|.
CASSPSVRYNEQFF
TGTGCCAGCTCACCAAGCGTCAGATACAATGAGCAGTTCTTC
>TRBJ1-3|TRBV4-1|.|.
CASSQGVWTGTNTIYF
TGCGCCAGCAGCCAAGGAGTTTGGACGGGGACCAACACCATATATTTT
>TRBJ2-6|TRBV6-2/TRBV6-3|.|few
CASSLYPHRDSGANVLTF
TGTGCCAGCAGTCTATACCCACACAGGGACTCTGGGGCCAACGTCCTGACTTTC
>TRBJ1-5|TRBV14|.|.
CASSQEWGQPQHF
TGTGCCAGCAGCCAAGAATGGGGACAGCCCCAGCATTTT
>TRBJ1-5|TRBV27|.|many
CASSLQPNQPQHF
TGTGCCAGCAGTTTACAGCCTAATCAGCCCCAGCATTTT
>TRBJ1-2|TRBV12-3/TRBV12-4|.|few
CASSPDRPGVVGYTF
TGTGCCAGCAGTCCCGACAGGCCCGGCGTCGTTGGCTACACCTTC
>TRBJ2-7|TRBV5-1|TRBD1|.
CASSLEDRVSSYEQYF
TGCGCCAGCAGCTTGGAGGACAGGGTGAGCTCCTACGAGCAGTACTTC
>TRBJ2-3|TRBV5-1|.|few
CASSSGTSFLDTQYF
TGCGCCAGCAGCAGCGGAACTAGCTTTTTGGATACGCAGTATTTT
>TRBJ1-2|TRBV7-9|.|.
CASSLVQTYGYTF
TGTGCCAGCAGCTTGGTACAGACGTATGGCTACACCTTC
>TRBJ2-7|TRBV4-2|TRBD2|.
CASSQVGQIGTSDYEQYF
TGTGCCAGCAGCCAAGTTGGGCAAATAGGGACTAGTGACTACGAGCAGTACTTC
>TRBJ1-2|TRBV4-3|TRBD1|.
CASSLRTGSDGYTF
TGCGCCAGCAGCCTCCGGACAGGAAGCGATGGCTACACCTTC
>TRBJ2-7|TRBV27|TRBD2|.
CASRTSGSSISHGQYF
TGTGCCAGCCGCACTAGCGGGAGTAGTATCTCCCACGGGCAGTACTTC
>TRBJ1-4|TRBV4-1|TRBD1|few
CASSQVPRQGANEKLFF
TGCGCCAGCAGCCAAGTCCCCAGACAGGGGGCAAATGAAAAACTGTTTTTT
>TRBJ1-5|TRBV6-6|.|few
CASSYILGNQPQHF
TGTGCCAGCAGTTACATTCTCGGCAATCAGCCCCAGCATTTT
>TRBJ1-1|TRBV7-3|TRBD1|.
CASSRQGRTEAFF
TGTGCCAGCAGCAGACAGGGGAGAACTGAAGCTTTCTTT
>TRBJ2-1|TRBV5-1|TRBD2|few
CASSHRPGLADGTMREFF
TGCGCCAGCAGCCACAGGCCGGGACTAGCGGACGGTACAATGAGAGAGTTCTTC
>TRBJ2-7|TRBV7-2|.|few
CASSLARAYSYEQYF
TGTGCCAGCAGCTTAGCCAGGGCCTACTCCTACGAGCAGTACTTC
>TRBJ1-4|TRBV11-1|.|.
CASSFGRSTNEKLFF
TGTGCCAGCAGCTTCGGGCGCTCAACTAATGAAAAACTGTTTTTT
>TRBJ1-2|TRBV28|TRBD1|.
CASSPPYNRGYTF
TGTGCCAGCAGTCCTCCGTACAACAGGGGGTACACCTTC
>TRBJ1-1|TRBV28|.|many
CASSLIYGGSMNTEAFF
TGTGCCAGCAGTTTAATTTATGGAGGCAGCATGAACACTGAAGCTTTCTTT
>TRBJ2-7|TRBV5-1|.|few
CASSLPTETGWKLGYEQYF
TGCGCCAGCAGCCTACCAACTGAGACAGGATGGAAACTCGGGTACGAGCAGTACTTC
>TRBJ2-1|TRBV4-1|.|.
CASSQSAGLGANEQFF
TGCGCCAGCAGCCAGTCTGCGGGGCTAGGGGCCAATGAGCAGTTCTTC
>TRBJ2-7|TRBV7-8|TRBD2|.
CASSLGPSGMTYEQYF
TGTGCCAGCAGCTTAGGTCCTAGCGGGATGACCTACGAGCAGTACTTC
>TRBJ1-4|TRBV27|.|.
CASRPSHQGARGEKLFF
TGTGCCAGCAGACCATCCCATCAGGGCGCACGGGGTGAAAAACTGTTTTTT
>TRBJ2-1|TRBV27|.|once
CASSLFPKGDNEQFF
TGTGCCAGCAGTTTGTTCCCGAAAGGGGACAATGAGCAGTTCTTC
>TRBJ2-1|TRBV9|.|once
CASSATGTQKNNEQFF
TGTGCCAGCAGTGCAACCGGGACCCAAAAAAACAATGAGCAGTTCTTC
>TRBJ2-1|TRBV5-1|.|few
CASSLARESGNEQFF
TGCGCCAGCAGCTTGGCTCGGGAGTCGGGCAATGAGCAGTTCTTC
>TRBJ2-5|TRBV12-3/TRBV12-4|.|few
CANSNRAQGQETQYF
TGTGCCAACAGTAACCGGGCACAGGGCCAAGAGACCCAGTACTTC
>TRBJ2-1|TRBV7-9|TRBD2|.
CASSKREAFGNEQFF
TGTGCCAGCAGCAAGCGGGAGGCCTTTGGGAATGAGCAGTTCTTC
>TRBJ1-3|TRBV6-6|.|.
CASSYLLGARNTIYF
TGTGCCAGCAGTTACTTATTGGGGGCTCGCAACACCATATATTTT
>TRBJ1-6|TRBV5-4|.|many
CASREGYGNSPLHF
TGTGCCAGCAGGGAGGGCTATGGGAATTCACCCCTCCACTTT
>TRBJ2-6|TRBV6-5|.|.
CASSYRVRVSGANVPTF
TGTGCCAGCAGTTACAGGGTCCGGGTCTCTGGGGCCAACGTCCCGACTTTC
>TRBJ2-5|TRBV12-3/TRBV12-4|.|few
CASRTGGLQETQYF
TGTGCCAGCAGGACGGGGGGCCTCCAAGAGACCCAGTACTTC
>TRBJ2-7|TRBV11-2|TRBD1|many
CASSQGTGPYEQYF
TGTGCCAGCAGCCAGGGGACAGGGCCCTACGAGCAGTACTTC
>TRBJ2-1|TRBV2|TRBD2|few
CASSEMGSGSENEQFF
TGTGCCAGCAGTGAAATGGGGAGCGGGAGTGAAAATGAGCAGTTCTTC
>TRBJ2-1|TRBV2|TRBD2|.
CASSDRLAGYNEQFF
TGTGCCAGCAGTGACCGACTAGCGGGTTACAATGAGCAGTTCTTC
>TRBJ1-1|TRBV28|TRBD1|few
CASSPGQDYTEAFF
TGTGCCAGCAGTCCTGGACAGGATTACACTGAAGCTTTCTTT
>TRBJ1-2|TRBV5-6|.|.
CASTRRAAHGYTF
TGTGCCAGCACCCGGAGGGCAGCACATGGCTACACCTTC
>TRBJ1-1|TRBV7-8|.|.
CVSSLLLRGNTEAFF
TGTGTCAGCAGCCTCCTCCTCAGGGGGAACACTGAAGCTTTCTTT
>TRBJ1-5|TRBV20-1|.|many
CSARWGFGNQPQHF
TGCAGTGCTAGATGGGGGTTTGGCAATCAGCCCCAGCATTTT